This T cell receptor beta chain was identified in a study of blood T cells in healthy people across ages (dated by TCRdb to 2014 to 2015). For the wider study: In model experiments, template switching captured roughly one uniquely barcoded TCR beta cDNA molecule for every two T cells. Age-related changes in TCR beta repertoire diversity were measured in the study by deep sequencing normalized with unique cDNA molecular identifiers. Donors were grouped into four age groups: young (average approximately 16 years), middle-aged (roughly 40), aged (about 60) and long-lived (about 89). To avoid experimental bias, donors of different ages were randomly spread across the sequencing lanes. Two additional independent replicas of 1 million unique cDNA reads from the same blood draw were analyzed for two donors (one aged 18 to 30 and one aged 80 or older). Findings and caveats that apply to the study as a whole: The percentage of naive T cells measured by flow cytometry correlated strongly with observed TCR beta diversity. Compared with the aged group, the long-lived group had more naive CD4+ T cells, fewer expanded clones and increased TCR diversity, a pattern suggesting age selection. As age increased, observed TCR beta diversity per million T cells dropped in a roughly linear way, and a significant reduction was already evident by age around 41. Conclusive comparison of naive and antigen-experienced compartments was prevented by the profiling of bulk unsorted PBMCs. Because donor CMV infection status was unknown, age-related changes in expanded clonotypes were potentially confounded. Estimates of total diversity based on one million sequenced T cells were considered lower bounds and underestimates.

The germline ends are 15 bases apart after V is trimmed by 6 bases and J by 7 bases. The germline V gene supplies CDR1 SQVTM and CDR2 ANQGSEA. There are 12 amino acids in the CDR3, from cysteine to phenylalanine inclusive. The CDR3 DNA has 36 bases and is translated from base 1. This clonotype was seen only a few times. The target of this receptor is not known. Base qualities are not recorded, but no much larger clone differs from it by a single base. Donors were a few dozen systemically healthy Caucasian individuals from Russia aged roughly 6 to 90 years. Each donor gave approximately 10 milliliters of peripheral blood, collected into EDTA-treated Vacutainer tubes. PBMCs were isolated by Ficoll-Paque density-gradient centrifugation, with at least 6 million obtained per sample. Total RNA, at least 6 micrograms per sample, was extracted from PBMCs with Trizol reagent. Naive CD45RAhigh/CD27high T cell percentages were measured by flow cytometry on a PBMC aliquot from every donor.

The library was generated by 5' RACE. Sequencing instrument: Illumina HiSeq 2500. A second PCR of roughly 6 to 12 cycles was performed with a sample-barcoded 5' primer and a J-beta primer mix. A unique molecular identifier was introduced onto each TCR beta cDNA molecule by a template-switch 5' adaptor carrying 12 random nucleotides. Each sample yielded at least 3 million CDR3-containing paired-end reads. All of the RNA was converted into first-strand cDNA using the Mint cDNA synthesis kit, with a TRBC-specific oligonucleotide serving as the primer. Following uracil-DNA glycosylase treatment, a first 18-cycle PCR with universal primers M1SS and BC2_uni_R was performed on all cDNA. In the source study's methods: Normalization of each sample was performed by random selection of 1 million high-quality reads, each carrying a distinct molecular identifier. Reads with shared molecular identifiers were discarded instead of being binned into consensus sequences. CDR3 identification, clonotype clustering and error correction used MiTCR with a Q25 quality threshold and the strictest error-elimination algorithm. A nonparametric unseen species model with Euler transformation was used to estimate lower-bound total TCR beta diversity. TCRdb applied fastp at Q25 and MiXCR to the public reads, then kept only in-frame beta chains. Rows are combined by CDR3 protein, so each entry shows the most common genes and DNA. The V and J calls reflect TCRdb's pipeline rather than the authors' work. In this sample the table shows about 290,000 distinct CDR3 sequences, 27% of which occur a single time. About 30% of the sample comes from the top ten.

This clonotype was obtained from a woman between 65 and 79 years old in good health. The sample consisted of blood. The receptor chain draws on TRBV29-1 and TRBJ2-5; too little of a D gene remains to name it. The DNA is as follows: TGCAGCGTAGCTAGGACGTCGGGGACCCAGTACTTC. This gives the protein CSVARTSGTQYF.